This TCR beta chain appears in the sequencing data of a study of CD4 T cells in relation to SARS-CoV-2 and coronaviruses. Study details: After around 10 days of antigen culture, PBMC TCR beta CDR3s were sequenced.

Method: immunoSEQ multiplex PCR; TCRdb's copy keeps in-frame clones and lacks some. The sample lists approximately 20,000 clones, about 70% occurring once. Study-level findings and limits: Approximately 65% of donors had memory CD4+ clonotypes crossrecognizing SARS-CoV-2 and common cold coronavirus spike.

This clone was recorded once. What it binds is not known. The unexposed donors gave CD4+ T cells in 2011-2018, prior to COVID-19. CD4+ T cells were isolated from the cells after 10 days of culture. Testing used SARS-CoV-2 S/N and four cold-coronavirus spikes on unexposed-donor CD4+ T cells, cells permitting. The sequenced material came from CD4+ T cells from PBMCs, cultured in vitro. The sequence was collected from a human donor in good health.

CDR3 protein: CATSKSSRDEQYF. DNA for the CDR3: TGTGCCACCAGTAAGTCGTCCCGCGACGAGCAGTACTTC. This chain uses TRBV24-1 with TRBJ2-7, with D uncertain. V shed 6 bases and J shed 5 bases, with 13 bases lying between them. Per germline, CDR1 KGHDR and CDR2 SFDVKD. The CDR3 spans 13 residues.